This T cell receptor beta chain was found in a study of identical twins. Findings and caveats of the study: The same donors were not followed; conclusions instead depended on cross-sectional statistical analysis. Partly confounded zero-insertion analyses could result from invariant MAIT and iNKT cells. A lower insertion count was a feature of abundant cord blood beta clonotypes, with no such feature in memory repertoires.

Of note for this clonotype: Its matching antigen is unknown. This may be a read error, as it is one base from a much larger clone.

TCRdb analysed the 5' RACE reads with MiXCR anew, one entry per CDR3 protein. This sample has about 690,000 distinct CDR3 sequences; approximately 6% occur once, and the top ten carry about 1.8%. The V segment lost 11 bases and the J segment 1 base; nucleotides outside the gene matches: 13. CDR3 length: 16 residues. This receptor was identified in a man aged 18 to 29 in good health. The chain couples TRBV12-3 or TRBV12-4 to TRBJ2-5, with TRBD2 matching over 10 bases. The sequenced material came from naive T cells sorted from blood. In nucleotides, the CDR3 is TGTGCCGGCGCATCAGGTAGCGGGAGGCGCCAAGAGACCCAGTACTTC. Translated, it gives CAGASGSGRRQETQYF.